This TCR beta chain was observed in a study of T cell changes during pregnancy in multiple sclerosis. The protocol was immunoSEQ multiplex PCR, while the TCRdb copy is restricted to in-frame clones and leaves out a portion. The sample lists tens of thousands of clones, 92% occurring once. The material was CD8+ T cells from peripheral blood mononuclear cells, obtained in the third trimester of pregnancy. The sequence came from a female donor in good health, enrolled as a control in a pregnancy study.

Here the CDR3 DNA reads TGTGCCAGCAGTTTAAAGGGACAGGGGACTAACTATGGCTACACCTTC. Translated, it gives CASSLKGQGTNYGYTF. This rearrangement joins TRBV27 to TRBJ1-2, with TRBD1 matching 10 bases. The V and J ends lost 2 bases and 0 bases, in that order; junction bases with no gene match: 3. The CDR3 covers 16 residues. The V gene's germline CDR1 is MNHEY and CDR2 SMNVEV (reference sequence).